The rows below give T cell receptor beta chains drawn from one sample of a study of CD8 T cells in Susac syndrome. MiXCR, run by TCRdb on the immunoSEQ multiplex PCR reads, gives a single entry per CDR3 protein. The sample lists 210,000 or so distinct CDR3 sequences; around 93% were seen once. Sample: CD4+ T cells from PBMCs. Source of these receptors: a human donor with Susac syndrome. Both conserved end residues are part of each CDR3. A D gene is named only where the DNA matches it firmly. Not all rows give a size; the values are once, few, many and, for expanded clones, a class.

J: TRBJ2-7; size: .; V: TRBV20-1; D: .; DNA: TGCAGTGCGGGGGACATGAGCTCCTACGAGCAGTACTTC; CDR3: CSAGDMSSYEQYF
J: TRBJ1-1; size: .; V: TRBV6-1; D: TRBD1; DNA: TGTGCCAGCACCGGACAGGGGATGAACACTGAAGCTTTCTTT; CDR3: CASTGQGMNTEAFF
J: TRBJ2-4; size: .; V: TRBV19; D: .; DNA: TGTGCCAGTAGACCCGACACCGAAAACATTCAGTACTTC; CDR3: CASRPDTENIQYF
J: TRBJ1-6; size: few; V: TRBV6-5; D: .; DNA: TGTGCCAGCAGTTACAGTGCGGGACCCCGCCATTCACCCCTCCACTTT; CDR3: CASSYSAGPRHSPLHF
J: TRBJ1-2; size: once; V: TRBV28; D: .; DNA: TGTGCCAGCAGTTTATTTCAGTCCTATGGCTACACCTTC; CDR3: CASSLFQSYGYTF
J: TRBJ2-1; size: .; V: TRBV29-1; D: .; DNA: TGCAGCGTTGTAGGGGATAATGGGAATGAGCAGTTCTTC; CDR3: CSVVGDNGNEQFF
J: TRBJ1-6; size: .; V: TRBV25-1; D: .; DNA: TGTACCACCTCGGACAGAGTCAATTCACCCCTCCACTTT; CDR3: CTTSDRVNSPLHF
J: TRBJ1-2; size: .; V: TRBV18; D: .; DNA: TGTGCCAGCTCAGCAGCAAGCGATGGCTACACCTTC; CDR3: CASSAASDGYTF
J: TRBJ1-4; size: .; V: TRBV20-1; D: .; DNA: TGCAGTGCTAGCGCCCCCCGGGCCGATGAAAAACTGTTTTTT; CDR3: CSASAPRADEKLFF
J: TRBJ1-6; size: .; V: TRBV18; D: TRBD1; DNA: TGTGCCAGCTCCCCCCTTACCGGACAGGGTGAGACACCCCTCCACTTT; CDR3: CASSPLTGQGETPLHF
J: TRBJ2-6; size: .; V: TRBV28; D: .; DNA: TGTGCCAGCAGTTCCCCCAAGGACTCAAGCTCTGGGGCCAACGTCCTGACTTTC; CDR3: CASSSPKDSSSGANVLTF